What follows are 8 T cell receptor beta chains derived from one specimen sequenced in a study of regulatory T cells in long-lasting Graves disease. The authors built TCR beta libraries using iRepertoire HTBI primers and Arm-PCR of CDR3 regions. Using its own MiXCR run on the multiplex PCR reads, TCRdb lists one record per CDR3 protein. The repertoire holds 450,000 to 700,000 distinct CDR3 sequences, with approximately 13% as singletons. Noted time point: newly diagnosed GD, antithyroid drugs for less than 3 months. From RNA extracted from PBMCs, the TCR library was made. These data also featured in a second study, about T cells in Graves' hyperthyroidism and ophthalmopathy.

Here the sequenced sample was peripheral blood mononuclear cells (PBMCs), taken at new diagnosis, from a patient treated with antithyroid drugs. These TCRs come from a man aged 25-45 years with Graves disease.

The CDR3: CASSIARDVSYEQYF. Written as DNA, the CDR3 is TGTGCCAGTAGTATAGCTCGGGACGTCTCCTACGAGCAGTACTTC. The chain employs TRBV19 and TRBJ2-7; D could derive from TRBD1 or TRBD2 (5 bases each). The CDR3 consists of 15 residues. Trimming took off 1 base at V and 0 bases at J, with 10 bases between the two ends. Per the germline V gene, CDR1 is LNHDA and CDR2 is SQIVND (reference sequence).

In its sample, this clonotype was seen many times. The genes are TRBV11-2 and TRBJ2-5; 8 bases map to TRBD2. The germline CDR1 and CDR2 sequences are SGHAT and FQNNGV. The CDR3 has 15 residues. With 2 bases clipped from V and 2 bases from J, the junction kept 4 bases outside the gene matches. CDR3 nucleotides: TGTGCCAGCAGCTTAAGTAGCGGGACTCAAGAGACCCAGTACTTC. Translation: CASSLSSGTQETQYF. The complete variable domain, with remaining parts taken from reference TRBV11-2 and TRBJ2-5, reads EAGVAQSPRYKIIEKRQSVAFWCNPISGHATLYWYQQILGQGPKLLIQFQNNGVVDDSQLPKDRFSAERLKGVDSTLKIQPAKLEDSAVYLCASSLSSGTQETQYFGPGTRLLVL.

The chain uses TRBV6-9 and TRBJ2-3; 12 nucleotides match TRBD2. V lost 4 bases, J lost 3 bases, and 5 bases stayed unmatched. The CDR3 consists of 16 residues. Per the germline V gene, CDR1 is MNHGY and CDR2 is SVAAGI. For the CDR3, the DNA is TGTGCCAGCAGTTCACTAGCGGGAGGCCCAACAGATACGCAGTATTTT. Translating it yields CASSSLAGGPTDTQYF.

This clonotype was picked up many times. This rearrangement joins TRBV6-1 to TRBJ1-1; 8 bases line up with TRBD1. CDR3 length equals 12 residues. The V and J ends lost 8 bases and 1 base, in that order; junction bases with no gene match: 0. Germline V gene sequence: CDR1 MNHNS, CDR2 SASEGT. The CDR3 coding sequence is TGTGCCAGCGGACAGGGGAACACTGAAGCTTTCTTT. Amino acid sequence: CASGQGNTEAFF.

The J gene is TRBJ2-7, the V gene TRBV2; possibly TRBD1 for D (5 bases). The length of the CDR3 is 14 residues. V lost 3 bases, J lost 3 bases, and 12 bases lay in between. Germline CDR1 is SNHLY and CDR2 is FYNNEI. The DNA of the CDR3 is TGTGCCAGCAGTGAGATGTTGCAGGGCTACGAGCAGTACTTC. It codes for CASSEMLQGYEQYF.

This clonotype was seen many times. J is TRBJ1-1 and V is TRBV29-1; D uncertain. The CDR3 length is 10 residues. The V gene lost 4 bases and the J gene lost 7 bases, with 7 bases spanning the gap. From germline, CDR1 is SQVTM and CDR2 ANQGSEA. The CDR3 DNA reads TGCAGCGTTGGAGAAAATGAAGCTTTCTTT. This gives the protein CSVGENEAFF.

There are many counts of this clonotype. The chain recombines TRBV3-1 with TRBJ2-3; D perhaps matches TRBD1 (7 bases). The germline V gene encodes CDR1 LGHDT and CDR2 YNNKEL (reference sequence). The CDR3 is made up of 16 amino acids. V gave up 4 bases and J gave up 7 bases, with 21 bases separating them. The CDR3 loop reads CASSLSWRGLMNTQYF. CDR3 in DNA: TGTGCCAGCAGCCTGTCTTGGAGGGGGCTAATGAATACGCAGTATTTT.

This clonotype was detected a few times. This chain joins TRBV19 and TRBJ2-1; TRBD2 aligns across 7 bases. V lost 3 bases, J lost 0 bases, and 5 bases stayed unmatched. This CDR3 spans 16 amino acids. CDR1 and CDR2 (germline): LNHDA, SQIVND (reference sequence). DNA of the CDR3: TGTGCCAGTAGTATTCTAGCGGAGCTCTCCTACAATGAGCAGTTCTTC. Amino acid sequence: CASSILAELSYNEQFF. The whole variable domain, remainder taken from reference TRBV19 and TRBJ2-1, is DGGITQSPKYLFRKEGQNVTLSCEQNLNHDAMYWYRQDPGQGLRLIYYSQIVNDFQKGDIAEGYSVSREKKESFPLTVTSAQKNPTAFYLCASSILAELSYNEQFFGPGTRLTVL.